The rows below give T cell receptor beta chains drawn from one sample of a study of blood T cell repertoires in COVID-19. Measured with immunoSEQ multiplex PCR; TCRdb has only the in-frame clones, and not every one. The data hold 100,000 to 130,000 clones, with around 89% observed a single time. What was sequenced was peripheral blood. The receptors shown here come from a man aged 35 to 55 with active or convalescent COVID-19. The CDR3 runs from the conserved cysteine through the conserved F or W. D genes are given only for firm matches. The size entry is marked missing in some rows and otherwise reads once, few, many or a size class.

v_gene	j_gene	d_gene	abundance	CDR3nt	CDR3aa
TRBV5-4	TRBJ2-7	TRBD2	NA	TGTGCCAGCAGCCCAGACTCGGGGGGATTGTACGAGCAGTACTTC	CASSPDSGGLYEQYF
TRBV19	TRBJ1-1	NA	NA	TGTGCCAGTAGTATTTTAGAGGGCACTGAAGCTTTCTTT	CASSILEGTEAFF
TRBV7-2	TRBJ2-7	TRBD2	few	TGTGCCAGCAGCTTAGCGGCGGTAGCGGGGGGCTACGAGCAGTACTTC	CASSLAAVAGGYEQYF
TRBV5-4	TRBJ2-5	TRBD2	NA	TGTGCCAGCAGCTTGGCCGGGCGGGGGGAGACCCAGTACTTC	CASSLAGRGETQYF
TRBV19	TRBJ1-5	TRBD1	NA	TGTGCCAGTAGTATAGGGGGGACAGGGGGCGCGGAGCCCCAGCATTTT	CASSIGGTGGAEPQHF
TRBV28	TRBJ2-5	TRBD1	once	TGTGCCAGCAGTACAAGAAAGGGGGCCGTGGGAGAGACCCAGTACTTC	CASSTRKGAVGETQYF
TRBV30	TRBJ1-2	NA	NA	TGTGCCTGGAGTTCCGGGAGTGGACGCCTCAGGGATGGCTACACCTTC	CAWSSGSGRLRDGYTF
TRBV5-6	TRBJ1-4	NA	NA	TGTGCCAGCAGCTTGGTAGGGGCGGTGGGTGAAAAACTGTTTTTT	CASSLVGAVGEKLFF
TRBV15	TRBJ2-7	TRBD2	NA	TGTGCCACCAGCAGAGATAGCGGGGACTCCTACGAGCAGTACTTC	CATSRDSGDSYEQYF
TRBV20-1	TRBJ1-1	NA	NA	TGCAGTGCGTCTCAGGGGACTGAAGCTTTCTTT	CSASQGTEAFF
TRBV30	TRBJ2-1	NA	NA	TGTGCCTGGGCCCACGGGACTTTCAATGAGCAGTTCTTC	CAWAHGTFNEQFF
TRBV5-1	TRBJ2-2	TRBD1	NA	TGCGCCAGCTCCTGGGACAGCTTGAACACCGGGGAGCTGTTTTTT	CASSWDSLNTGELFF
TRBV15	TRBJ2-5	TRBD1	NA	TGTGCCACCAGCAGGTCCACAGGGGGCCTGGGGTCGGGTTCAGAGACCCAGTACTTC	CATSRSTGGLGSGSETQYF
TRBV6-5	TRBJ1-1	NA	once	TGTGCCAGCAGGGCGGGACTCCTAAACACTGAAGCTTTCTTT	CASRAGLLNTEAFF
TRBV6-6	TRBJ2-1	TRBD2	NA	TGTGCCAGCCGGGAGGGCCCGGGTGAGCAGTTCTTC	CASREGPGEQFF
TRBV19	TRBJ2-7	NA	NA	TGTGCCAGTAGTATAAGCAGGACCTACGAGCAGTACTTC	CASSISRTYEQYF
TRBV10-3	TRBJ2-3	NA	once	TGTGCCATCAGTGGAGGCACACACACATCGGATACGCAGTATTTT	CAISGGTHTSDTQYF
TRBV28	TRBJ2-7	TRBD2	NA	TGTGCCAGCAGTCTCGGACTAGAACTGCTCTTC	CASSLGLELLF
TRBV28	TRBJ2-7	TRBD1	NA	TGTGCCAGCAGAGATACCGGGACAGTTAGCTACGAGCAGTACTTC	CASRDTGTVSYEQYF
TRBV7-8	TRBJ2-7	NA	NA	TGTGCCAGCAGCGCGGGTTTTAACTTGGGCGAGCAGTACTTC	CASSAGFNLGEQYF
TRBV19	TRBJ1-2	NA	NA	TGTGCCAGTAGTTCCCGGACAGCCGGAGGCGCTCCCCTTTATGGCTACACCTTC	CASSSRTAGGAPLYGYTF
TRBV7-9	TRBJ1-1	NA	NA	TGTGCCAGCAGCTTATCAGGCACTGAAGCTTTCTTT	CASSLSGTEAFF
TRBV28	TRBJ2-5	TRBD2	NA	TGTGCCAGCACCCCGGGACTAGCGGCGCAAGAGACCCAGTACTTC	CASTPGLAAQETQYF
TRBV21-1	TRBJ2-7	NA	NA	TGTGCCAGCAGCCTCCGGGACACATTATACGAGCAGTACTTC	CASSLRDTLYEQYF
TRBV28	TRBJ1-5	NA	NA	TGTGCCAGCAGGGGAGGGACGGATAGCAATCAGCCCCAGCATTTT	CASRGGTDSNQPQHF
TRBV6-6	TRBJ1-5	NA	NA	TGTGCCAGCAGTCAACAGGGAAACAATCAGCCCCAGCATTTT	CASSQQGNNQPQHF
TRBV7-3	TRBJ2-3	NA	NA	TGTGCCAGCAGCGCCTCAGGGGTTCGCACAGATACGCAGTATTTT	CASSASGVRTDTQYF
TRBV3-1/TRBV3-2	TRBJ2-3	NA	NA	TGTGCCAGCACCACGTCCGGGAGCCAGGATTCGGATACGCAGTATTTT	CASTTSGSQDSDTQYF
TRBV5-1	TRBJ1-1	NA	NA	TGCGCCAGCAGCTCCGGACTGAGCACTGAAGCTTTCTTT	CASSSGLSTEAFF
TRBV5-4	TRBJ2-1	NA	NA	TGTGCCAGCAGCCCGTCGGGGACTGCCCACAATGAGCAGTTCTTC	CASSPSGTAHNEQFF
TRBV5-6	TRBJ2-7	NA	NA	TGTGCCAGCAGCTTGGGAGAACACGAGCAGTACTTC	CASSLGEHEQYF
TRBV7-6	TRBJ2-1	TRBD2	NA	TGTGCCAGCAGCCAAGGGACTAGCGGGAGGGCATCGGAAAATGAGCAGTTCTTC	CASSQGTSGRASENEQFF
TRBV12-3/TRBV12-4	TRBJ2-5	NA	NA	TGTGCCAGCAGTTTATTAGTTCGAGAGACCCAGTACTTC	CASSLLVRETQYF
TRBV7-8	TRBJ1-2	TRBD1	NA	TGTGCCAGCAGCGTAGAGGGGACAGGGAGTGGCTACACCTTC	CASSVEGTGSGYTF
TRBV6-2/TRBV6-3	TRBJ2-7	NA	NA	TGTGCCAGCAGTTACCGGGGGACAGCCTACTACGAGCAGTACTTC	CASSYRGTAYYEQYF
TRBV7-8	TRBJ2-1	TRBD1	NA	TGTGCCAGCAGCTGGGGACAGGGGGCCTACAATGAGCAGTTCTTC	CASSWGQGAYNEQFF
TRBV6-5	TRBJ2-1	NA	once	TGTGCCAGCAGCCGCCAAACGACAGTTAACAATGAGCAGTTCTTC	CASSRQTTVNNEQFF
TRBV5-1	TRBJ2-1	NA	NA	TGCGCCAGCAGCTTACAGGCACCCTCCTACAATGAGCAGTTCTTC	CASSLQAPSYNEQFF
TRBV5-6	TRBJ2-7	NA	once	TGTGCCAGCAGCTTGGACAGGGTACCCTACGAGCAGTACTTC	CASSLDRVPYEQYF
TRBV7-9	TRBJ2-2	NA	NA	TGTGCCAGCAGCCAAACCGGGGAGCTGTTTTTT	CASSQTGELFF
TRBV27	TRBJ2-3	NA	NA	TGTGCCAGCAGCGCAGGGGTGGGGGGCACAGATACGCAGTATTTT	CASSAGVGGTDTQYF
TRBV7-9	TRBJ2-3	NA	NA	TGTGCCAGCAGGAGAGGCGGGAGCACAGATACGCAGTATTTT	CASRRGGSTDTQYF
TRBV7-9	TRBJ1-1	NA	NA	TGTGCCAGCAGGTCGGGTAACACTGAAGCTTTCTTT	CASRSGNTEAFF
TRBV6-6	TRBJ2-2	NA	NA	TGTGCCAGCAGTTACGAGTATCCGAACACCGGGGAGCTGTTTTTT	CASSYEYPNTGELFF
TRBV27	TRBJ2-4	NA	NA	TGTGCCAGCAGTTTAGGGCTAGCCAAAAACATTCAGTACTTC	CASSLGLAKNIQYF
TRBV24-1	TRBJ2-3	TRBD2	NA	TGTGCCATCGGAGTAGCGGGAGTTACAGATACGCAGTATTTT	CAIGVAGVTDTQYF
TRBV6-5	TRBJ1-4	NA	NA	TGTGCCAGCAGTCTTACCCTTTCTATTAATGAAAAACTGTTTTTT	CASSLTLSINEKLFF
TRBV19	TRBJ2-3	NA	NA	TGTGCCAGTAGTATAGGGTACCCGGGCACAGATACGCAGTATTTT	CASSIGYPGTDTQYF
TRBV7-2	TRBJ1-1	NA	once	TGTGCCAGCAGCTTAGGTGGCAGAATGCCTGAAGCTTTCTTT	CASSLGGRMPEAFF
TRBV7-2	TRBJ2-3	TRBD2	NA	TGTGCCAGCAGCTCTCTTGGACTAGCGGGAACAGATACGCAGTATTTT	CASSSLGLAGTDTQYF
TRBV12-3/TRBV12-4	TRBJ2-7	TRBD2	NA	TGTGCCTCGCGACTAGCGGGAGGGTCGGAGCAGTACTTC	CASRLAGGSEQYF
TRBV28	TRBJ2-2	NA	NA	TGTGCCAGCAGTTACAGGGGGGGCACCGGGGAGCTGTTTTTT	CASSYRGGTGELFF
TRBV19	TRBJ1-1	NA	NA	TGTGCCAGTAGTACCCCGACGGGGGGAGCTTTCTTT	CASSTPTGGAFF